This TCR beta chain was identified during a study of blood T cells in healthy people across ages. Together with a sample-barcoded 5' primer, a J-beta primer mix was included in a second PCR lasting about 6 to 11 cycles. Template switching added a 12-random-nucleotide identifier to every cDNA molecule. TCRdb re-called the 5' RACE reads with MiXCR, one entry per CDR3 protein. The table includes fewer than 800,000 distinct CDR3 sequences, 32% detected once. Study-wide results and limits: Leaving the PBMCs unsorted stopped any conclusive comparison of naive versus antigen-experienced cells.

Trimming removed 3 bases from V and 2 bases from J, with 11 bases in between. The germline CDR1 and CDR2 sequences are MNHNS and SASEGT. This CDR3 region has 14 residues. This clonotype was counted at least ten times. Its antigen is not known. This chain links TRBV6-1 with TRBJ2-7; no definite D call. The receptor's source is a woman older than 75 in good health. Material: blood. The CDR3 sequence: CASSEKWVPYEQYF. The CDR3 DNA follows: TGTGCCAGCAGTGAGAAGTGGGTGCCCTACGAGCAGTACTTC.